This TCR beta chain was retrieved from a study of early T cells in non-severe SARS-CoV-2 infection. TCRdb reprocessed the 5' RACE reads via MiXCR and lists one record per CDR3 protein. The repertoire holds 65,000 to 85,000 distinct CDR3 sequences, with around a tenth as singletons. This clonotype was observed at least ten times. The CDR3 covers 17 residues. With 1 base clipped from V and 0 bases from J, the junction kept 3 bases outside the gene matches. Germline CDR1 and CDR2: LNHNV and YYDKDF (reference sequence). This chain joins TRBV15 and TRBJ1-3; 10 bases are a match to TRBD1. This receptor was taken from an adult who was a healthcare worker with PCR-confirmed SARS-CoV-2 infection or an uninfected control (not recorded which). The sequenced sample was whole blood. The CDR3 is CATSRAGQGNSGNTIYF. CDR3 sequence (DNA): TGTGCCACCAGCAGAGCGGGACAGGGGAACTCTGGAAACACCATATATTTT. Based on the CDR3 plus reference TRBV15 and TRBJ1-3, the full variable domain is DAMVIQNPRYQVTQFGKPVTLSCSQTLNHNVMYWYQQKSSQAPKLLFHYYDKDFNNEADTPDNFQSRRPNTSFCFLDIRSPGLGDTAMYLCATSRAGQGNSGNTIYFGEGSWLTVV.